This TCR beta chain stems from a study of blood T cell repertoires in COVID-19. CDR1 is SGDLS, CDR2 YYNGEE, per germline. CDR3 length: 17 residues. Germline trimming cut 4 bases from V and 9 bases from J; bases unmatched to any gene: 18. Original processing methods: The assay estimated nucleated cells by amplifying reference gene primers. TCRdb's copy holds only in-frame clones and misses some; the assay was immunoSEQ multiplex PCR. The D gene and trimming were derived from the DNA, and the V and J assignments and clone size from that table. The sample holds fewer than 200,000 clones, around 87% seen once.

The receptor's source is a middle-aged man with active or convalescent COVID-19. The genes are TRBV9 and TRBJ2-1; 8 nucleotides match TRBD2. The material sequenced was peripheral blood. Here the CDR3 DNA reads TGTGCCAGCAGCCTGGGTCCGACGCGGGGGGCCCCAGGTGAGCAGTTCTTC. This sequence encodes CASSLGPTRGAPGEQFF.